This is a list of T cell receptor beta chains from one sample in a study of vaccination effects on CD4 cells after COVID-19. These receptors lack a known antigen. Libraries were prepared by immunoSEQ multiplex PCR; TCRdb keeps only in-frame clonotypes and omits some of them. The sample holds 30,000 to 40,000 clones, 73% seen once. The source material was CD4+ T cells from PBMCs cultured with a peptide pool, sampled before COVID-19 vaccination. These receptors were collected from a human donor who had a prior SARS-CoV-2 infection. CDR3s include the opening cysteine and the closing phenylalanine or tryptophan. The D gene is left open where the match is weak. Size tells how often a clone was seen (once, few, many) or the class of an expanded clone, and some rows leave it out.

d_call,clone_size,j_call,v_call,cdr3_nt,cdr3_aa
.,.,TRBJ2-7,TRBV19,TGTGCCAGTAGTATGGCCCGAGCCTACGAGCAGTACTTC,CASSMARAYEQYF
TRBD1,.,TRBJ1-1,TRBV2,TGTGCCAGCAACAGGGGGCTGAACACTGAAGCTTTCTTT,CASNRGLNTEAFF
TRBD1,.,TRBJ1-4,TRBV5-6,TGTGCCAGCAGCTCCATTACAGGGGGTACTAATGAAAAACTGTTTTTT,CASSSITGGTNEKLFF
.,.,TRBJ1-2,TRBV9,TGTGCCAGCAGCCCCCGGACGGGCTATGGCTACACCTTC,CASSPRTGYGYTF
TRBD2,once,TRBJ2-3,TRBV5-1,TGCGCCAGCAGCTTTGAACTAGCGGAGGCCAGCACAGATACGCAGTATTTT,CASSFELAEASTDTQYF
.,.,TRBJ2-1,TRBV5-1,TGCGCCAGCAGCTCCGGGCGGCTCAATGAGCAGTTCTTC,CASSSGRLNEQFF
TRBD1,.,TRBJ2-1,TRBV18,TGTGCCAGCTCACCACAGGGGGCCACCAGGCTCTTC,CASSPQGATRLF
.,.,TRBJ1-1,TRBV7-3,TGTGCCAGCAGCTTAATATCGTGGCAGGGCGGCGGTGAAGCTTTCTTT,CASSLISWQGGGEAFF
.,.,TRBJ2-1,TRBV5-1,TGCGCCAGCAGCCCCGACCCTACCAGACCCTCCTACAATGAGCAGTTCTTC,CASSPDPTRPSYNEQFF
.,.,TRBJ2-2,TRBV5-6,TGTGCCAGCAGCTTAAGGGGGGGCCGGGGCACCGGGGAGCTGTTTTTT,CASSLRGGRGTGELFF
.,.,TRBJ1-1,TRBV7-9,TGTGCCAGCAGCTTCGTTTCGGGAGGGGACACTGAAGCTTTCTTT,CASSFVSGGDTEAFF
.,.,TRBJ2-3,TRBV5-4,TGTGCCAGCAGCCTCCCCCGCCAGGAAATGGGCACAGATACGCAGTATTTT,CASSLPRQEMGTDTQYF
TRBD1,.,TRBJ1-4,TRBV30,TGTGCCTGGGGACAGGGGGGTATTGAAAAACTGTTTTTT,CAWGQGGIEKLFF
.,.,TRBJ1-4,TRBV27,TGTGCCAGCAGTTTATCACGAAGACATAATGAAAAACTGTTTTTT,CASSLSRRHNEKLFF
TRBD2,.,TRBJ2-7,TRBV10-3,TGTGCCATCAGTGCCCCAAAAGCGGGAGCAGCCTACGAGCAGTACTTC,CAISAPKAGAAYEQYF
TRBD2,.,TRBJ2-5,TRBV27,TGTGCCAGCAGTACCCAGCGGGGCGCGTTTGAGACCCAGTACTTC,CASSTQRGAFETQYF
.,.,TRBJ1-5,TRBV3-1/TRBV3-2,TGTGCCAGCAGCCCCTTGGAGGGCCCCCAGCATTTT,CASSPLEGPQHF
TRBD1,.,TRBJ2-2,TRBV4-1,TGCGCCAGCAGCCAGCCGGGACAGGGTCTCCCCGGGGAGCTGTTTTTT,CASSQPGQGLPGELFF
.,.,TRBJ2-1,TRBV5-6,TGTGCCAGCAGCTTGGCCGTAGGGGCTTTCTCCTACAATGAGCAGTTCTTC,CASSLAVGAFSYNEQFF
TRBD1,few,TRBJ2-1,TRBV7-2,TGTGCCAGCAGCGTAGGACAGGGGGCGTTTGAGCAGTTCTTC,CASSVGQGAFEQFF
.,.,TRBJ1-6,TRBV2,TGTGCCAGCCTCAACATCCGTGGGGGATCACCCCTCCACTTT,CASLNIRGGSPLHF
.,.,TRBJ2-7,TRBV28,TGTGCCAGCAGTTCACCCGGGACTCCAAACACCTACGAGCAGTACTTC,CASSSPGTPNTYEQYF
TRBD2,once,TRBJ2-2,TRBV24-1,TGTGCCACCAGTTACGCGGGAGAAAGGTCCGGGGAGCTGTTTTTT,CATSYAGERSGELFF
.,.,TRBJ2-1,TRBV5-4,TGTGCCAGCAGCATCATGGGGGCGGATGAGCAGTTCTTC,CASSIMGADEQFF
TRBD1,few,TRBJ1-2,TRBV19,TGTGCCAGTAGTAGAATGACCGGGACAGGGACGGGCTACACCTTC,CASSRMTGTGTGYTF
.,.,TRBJ2-3,TRBV7-2,TGTGCCAGCAGCTTAGTGTTCGGCTCCACAGATACGCAGTATTTT,CASSLVFGSTDTQYF
TRBD2,.,TRBJ2-2,TRBV2,TGTGCCAGCAGGCGGGCAGGGACTAGGAACACCGGGGAGCTGTTTTTT,CASRRAGTRNTGELFF
TRBD2,.,TRBJ2-1,TRBV4-2,TGTGCCAGCAGCCCGGGGACTAGCGGTTACAATGAGCAGTTCTTC,CASSPGTSGYNEQFF
TRBD1,.,TRBJ1-5,TRBV10-3,TGTGCCATCGGGGGACAGAACAATCAGCCCCAGCATTTT,CAIGGQNNQPQHF
TRBD2,.,TRBJ2-1,TRBV5-4,TGTGCCAGCAGCTCCGCGGGGGGGGATTACAATGAGCAGTTCTTC,CASSSAGGDYNEQFF
.,.,TRBJ2-5,TRBV29-1,TGCAGCGTTGGGGGTCCTGGGGAGACCCAGTACTTC,CSVGGPGETQYF
.,many,TRBJ2-7,TRBV27,TGTGCCAGCAGTTTTTCAAACTCCTACGAGCAGTACTTC,CASSFSNSYEQYF
.,.,TRBJ1-2,TRBV7-2,TGTGCCAGCAGCTTAAATGCCGGGGGCTATGGCTACACCTTC,CASSLNAGGYGYTF
.,.,TRBJ1-2,TRBV3-1/TRBV3-2,TGTGCCAGCAGCCAAGTGGACCTGAGCTATGGCTACACCTTC,CASSQVDLSYGYTF
.,.,TRBJ1-2,TRBV30,TGTGCCTGGAGTGTACGGCAGGGGTTGAGCTACACCTTC,CAWSVRQGLSYTF
.,.,TRBJ1-2,TRBV30,TGTGCCTGGGACCCCGGGCTGTTTCGTGGCTACACCTTC,CAWDPGLFRGYTF
TRBD2,.,TRBJ2-7,TRBV7-9,TGTGCCAGCAGCTTAGAGCGGACTAGCGGGGGCCGAAGCTCCTACGAGCAGTACTTC,CASSLERTSGGRSSYEQYF
.,.,TRBJ1-5,TRBV30,TGTGCCTGGAGTGCTTATCAATTCCCCAATCAGCCCCAGCATTTT,CAWSAYQFPNQPQHF
TRBD2,.,TRBJ2-4,TRBV5-1,TGCGCCAGCAGCTTTAGCGGGGGGGCAGGCAACATTCAGTACTTC,CASSFSGGAGNIQYF
TRBD2,.,TRBJ2-7,TRBV6-5,TGTGCCAGCAGCCTTCGGGCTAGCGGTTCCTACGAGCAGTACTTC,CASSLRASGSYEQYF
.,.,TRBJ2-5,TRBV2,TGTGCCAGCCGCCGACCAAGACAGGAGGTGGAGACCCAGTACTTC,CASRRPRQEVETQYF
.,.,TRBJ1-6,TRBV18,TGTGCCAGCTCACCAAACGGGAACTATAATTCACCCCTCCACTTT,CASSPNGNYNSPLHF
.,.,TRBJ2-7,TRBV3-1/TRBV3-2,TGTGCCAGCAGCCAAACCGGTACTTACGAGCAGTACTTC,CASSQTGTYEQYF
.,.,TRBJ1-1,TRBV24-1,TGTGCCACCAGTGATTACGGCAACACTGAAGCTTTCTTT,CATSDYGNTEAFF
TRBD1,.,TRBJ2-3,TRBV25-1,TGTGCCAGCAGGGACAGGGCCACTAGCACAGATACGCAGTATTTT,CASRDRATSTDTQYF
TRBD1,.,TRBJ2-3,TRBV11-3,TGTGCCAGCAGCTTAAGGGGGACAGGGTCCCTAGATACGCAGTATTTT,CASSLRGTGSLDTQYF
.,.,TRBJ2-2,TRBV18,TGTGCCAGCTCACCACAGATGGGGACCGTGACGAACACCGGGGAGCTGTTTTTT,CASSPQMGTVTNTGELFF
.,.,TRBJ2-3,TRBV5-6,TGTGCCAGCAGCCGATCAGATACGCAGTATTTT,CASSRSDTQYF
.,few,TRBJ1-2,TRBV2,TGTGCCAGCAGTGAAGCGCAACCACAGGTCTCCTGGATTTTTCGCTATGGCTACACCTTC,CASSEAQPQVSWIFRYGYTF
TRBD1,.,TRBJ1-5,TRBV4-1,TGCGCCAGCAGCCAGGTGGACAGGGTCAATCAGCCCCAGCATTTT,CASSQVDRVNQPQHF
.,.,TRBJ1-3,TRBV2,TGTGCCAGCAGCCCGACGGCTGGAAACACCATATATTTT,CASSPTAGNTIYF
.,few,TRBJ1-2,TRBV7-9,TGTGCCAGCAGCCAAGGGCGGGACTATGGCTACACCTTC,CASSQGRDYGYTF
.,.,TRBJ1-1,TRBV5-4,TGTGCCAGCAGGTGGGACTCCAACACTGAAGCTTTCTTT,CASRWDSNTEAFF
.,.,TRBJ2-5,TRBV9,TGTGCCAGCAGCATCAGGGGTGGCCAAGAGACCCAGTACTTC,CASSIRGGQETQYF